This entry lists 30 T cell receptor beta chains sequenced from one sample in a study of blood T cells in healthy people across ages. A J-beta primer mix and a sample-barcoded 5' primer were used in a second PCR of roughly 7 to 12 cycles. MiXCR was run by TCRdb on the 5' RACE reads, yielding one entry per CDR3 protein. This table holds fewer than 800,000 distinct CDR3 sequences, 45% to 50% found once. The sample taken for sequencing was blood. These receptors were taken from a woman aged 55 to 70 in good health.

The CDR3 loop reads CASIAWGLGSYEQYF. In nucleotides, the CDR3 is TGTGCCAGCATTGCATGGGGGCTTGGCTCCTACGAGCAGTACTTC. This chain connects TRBV28 to TRBJ2-7, with D possibly matching TRBD1 (6 bases). This CDR3 contains 15 residues. V shed 7 bases and J shed 0 bases, with 16 bases lying between them. In germline, CDR1 is MDHEN, CDR2 SYDVKM.

V usage is TRBV7-7 and J usage is TRBJ2-1, with TRBD2 matching 7 bases. The germline V gene has CDR1 SSHAT and CDR2 FNYEAQ (reference sequence). This CDR3 is built from 12 residues. CDR3 sequence reads: CASSAGGREQFF. In DNA form, the CDR3 reads TGTGCTAGCTCTGCTGGCGGGAGAGAGCAGTTCTTC.

This rearrangement joins TRBV7-2 to TRBJ2-1; TRBD2 matches 8 bases. Per germline, CDR1 SGHTA and CDR2 FQGNSA. V shed 1 base, J shed 12 bases, and the junction held 8 bases outside the gene matches. The CDR3 consists of 14 residues. The CDR3 region has the DNA TGTGCCAGCAGCTTAGACAGGGCCCTAGCGGGGCAGTTCTTC. Translating it yields CASSLDRALAGQFF.

This clonotype was detected a few times. V is TRBV28 and J is TRBJ2-7, with 7 bases matching TRBD1. V was clipped by 4 bases and J by 2 bases; unmatched bases: 5. The CDR3 contains 14 residues. CDR1 and CDR2 (germline): MDHEN, SYDVKM. Written as DNA, the CDR3 is TGTGCCAGCAGTTCTGGACAGGACCCCTACGAGCAGTACTTC. It specifies CASSSGQDPYEQYF.

The chain carries TRBV20-1 and TRBJ2-5; no reliable D call. V was pared by 1 base and J by 11 bases, with 17 bases between. Looked up from germline, CDR1 is DFQATT and CDR2 is SNEGSKA (reference sequence). The length of the CDR3 is 13 residues. The CDR3 is CSARARNYNEQYF. CDR3 in DNA: TGCAGTGCTAGAGCTAGAAATTACAATGAGCAGTACTTC.

The chain couples TRBV24-1 to TRBJ2-3; no definite D call. This CDR3 is built from 14 residues. CDR1 KGHDR and CDR2 SFDVKD come from the germline V gene. Trimming removed 2 bases at V and 0 bases at J, with 5 bases between. CDR3 protein: CATSDSPSTDTQYF. Written as DNA, the CDR3 is TGTGCCACCAGTGATTCCCCGAGCACAGATACGCAGTATTTT.

The J gene is TRBJ2-7, the V gene TRBV12-3 or TRBV12-4, with 11 bases aligning to TRBD1. The CDR3 is 15 amino acids. V shed 6 bases, J shed 4 bases, and the junction held 8 bases outside the gene matches. CDR3 sequence reads: CASRKAGTGGYEQYF. DNA for the CDR3: TGTGCCAGCAGAAAGGCCGGGACAGGGGGTTACGAGCAGTACTTC.

This chain links TRBV6-5 with TRBJ2-2, with TRBD2 matching 9 bases. Germline CDR1 reads MNHEY; CDR2 reads SVGAGI. Germline trimming cut 8 bases from V and 7 bases from J; bases unmatched to any gene: 5. This CDR3 contains 13 residues. This CDR3 reads CASGGRANGELFF. In DNA form, the CDR3 reads TGTGCCAGCGGCGGGAGGGCCAACGGGGAGCTGTTTTTT.

The table lists this clonotype with a count of one. The rearrangement links TRBV10-3 to TRBJ1-4; TRBD1 matches at 9 bases. Germline V lookup: CDR1 ENHRY, CDR2 SYGVKD. V was clipped by 11 bases and J by 6 bases; unmatched bases: 4. The CDR3 loop spans 12 amino acids. CDR3 loop: CAAGQGYEKLFF. For the CDR3, the DNA is TGTGCCGCGGGACAGGGCTATGAAAAACTGTTTTTT.

CDR3 in amino acids: CASSLGQANANEKLFF. CDR3 nucleotides: TGTGCCAGCAGCTTGGGGCAGGCGAATGCTAATGAAAAACTGTTTTTT. J is TRBJ1-4 and V is TRBV5-6; D gene ambiguous. In germline, CDR1 is SGHDT, CDR2 YYEEEE. Between the trimmed V and J ends, which lost 0 bases and 3 bases, there was a span of 12 bases. CDR3 length: 16 amino acids.

This clonotype is a singleton in its sample. The V and J genes are TRBV7-2 and TRBJ1-6; 7 nucleotides match TRBD1. CDR3 length: 15 amino acids. In germline, CDR1 is SGHTA, CDR2 FQGNSA. The trim removed 4 bases at V and 10 bases at J, leaving 10 bases unmatched. DNA of the CDR3: TGTGCCAGCAGCTACACGACAGGGAAAGGATCACCCCTCCACTTT. This codes for CASSYTTGKGSPLHF.

The J gene is TRBJ2-2, the V gene TRBV7-2; no clear D gene. Trimming removed 5 bases from V and 7 bases from J, with 11 bases in between. The CDR3 is 13 residues long. The germline V gene encodes CDR1 SGHTA and CDR2 FQGNSA. In nucleotides, the CDR3 is TGTGCCAGCAGCCCGCAGGTGCGCGGGGAGCTGTTTTTT. This gives the protein CASSPQVRGELFF.

A few counts support this clonotype. This rearrangement joins TRBV11-2 to TRBJ2-7; unclear D gene. Germline values: CDR1 SGHAT, CDR2 FQNNGV. Trimming removed 2 bases at V and 6 bases at J, with 17 bases between. The length of the CDR3 is 15 residues. Here the CDR3 reads CASSLMAGYLGEQYF. CDR3 coding DNA: TGTGCCAGCAGCTTAATGGCAGGCTACCTGGGCGAGCAGTACTTC.

This rearrangement joins TRBV4-3 to TRBJ2-7; tentatively, D is TRBD1 (6 bases). The V and J ends lost 1 base and 2 bases respectively, with 18 bases between them. This CDR3 spans 17 amino acids. Germline V lookup: CDR1 LGHNA, CDR2 YSLEER. For the CDR3, the DNA is TGCGCCAGCAGCCAAGCGTGGGGCAGGGACAATCCCTACGAGCAGTACTTC. Protein sequence: CASSQAWGRDNPYEQYF.

This clonotype was detected a few times. The rearrangement links TRBV4-2 to TRBJ2-5, with D possibly called TRBD1 or TRBD2 (5 bases each). The germline CDR1 and CDR2 sequences are LGHNA and YNFKEQ. V was pared by 0 bases and J by 5 bases, with 10 bases between. CDR3 length: 14 amino acids. Here the CDR3 reads CASSQDRGVETQYF. For the CDR3, the DNA is TGTGCCAGCAGCCAAGATAGAGGGGTGGAGACCCAGTACTTC.

A note on this clonotype: One end of the junction does not line up with germline, which may come from a read error. The rearrangement joins TRBV18 to TRBJ1-2; D remains ambiguous. Germline assignment: CDR1 KGHSH and CDR2 LQKENI. The CDR3 runs to 12 residues. Here the CDR3 DNA reads TGTGTCAGCTCACCAGATGGGAATGGCTACACCTTC. This codes for CVSSPDGNGYTF.

This clonotype turned up a few times. CDR3 residues: CSASVRLAGTDTQYF. The CDR3 DNA sequence: TGCAGTGCTTCAGTGAGACTAGCGGGCACAGATACGCAGTATTTT. The rearrangement uses TRBV20-1 and TRBJ2-3; TRBD2 agrees at 9 bases. The CDR3 contains 15 residues. Germline V CDR1 and CDR2: DFQATT, SNEGSKA (reference sequence). J lost 1 base, V lost 5 bases, and 7 bases had no gene match.

This clonotype has at least ten counts. This rearrangement joins TRBV7-2 to TRBJ1-5, with D tentatively TRBD1 (5 bases). The CDR3 covers 15 residues. V was cut by 1 base and J by 4 bases, with 11 bases left in between. The germline CDR1 and CDR2 sequences are SGHTA and FQGNSA. CDR3 DNA sequence: TGTGCCAGCAGCTTAGAGGGGCAGTGGAATCAGCCCCAGCATTTT. Translated: CASSLEGQWNQPQHF.

The chain uses TRBV5-1 and TRBJ1-2; TRBD1 aligns across 8 bases. Trimming at V came to 4 bases and at J to 7 bases, leaving 6 bases not matched to a gene. Germline V gives CDR1 SGHRS, CDR2 YFSETQ. The CDR3 runs to 13 residues. The CDR3 sequence: CASSEQGAFGYTF. Here the CDR3 DNA reads TGCGCCAGCAGCGAGCAGGGGGCCTTTGGCTACACCTTC.

This clonotype is a singleton in its sample. The CDR3 DNA is TGTGCCAGCAGGTCTACGACAGGGATGGGGTCCTACGAGCAGTACTTC. Translating gives CASRSTTGMGSYEQYF. The chain recombines TRBV6-6 with TRBJ2-7, with 7 bases aligning to TRBD1. Germline values: CDR1 MNHNY, CDR2 SVGAGI (reference sequence). This CDR3 contains 16 residues. V lost 6 bases and J lost 1; bases outside the gene matches: 12.

J is TRBJ2-3 and V is TRBV20-1; 7 bases are shared with TRBD1. The CDR3 is made up of 14 amino acids. CDR1 and CDR2 from the germline V gene are DFQATT and SNEGSKA (reference sequence). V dropped 4 bases and J dropped 1; count of bases not matched to a gene: 5. The CDR3 coding sequence is TGCAGTGCTACCTCGGGACAGCGCACAGATACGCAGTATTTT. Its protein product is CSATSGQRTDTQYF.

J is TRBJ2-6 and V is TRBV29-1; no clear D gene. V was cut by 6 bases and J by 2 bases, with 5 bases left in between. The CDR3 sequence is 12 residues long. Germline loops: CDR1 SQVTM, CDR2 ANQGSEA. The CDR3 is CSVRTGANVLTF. The CDR3 DNA follows: TGCAGCGTCCGGACTGGGGCCAACGTCCTGACTTTC.

J is TRBJ1-2 and V is TRBV4-2; 9 bases align to TRBD1. CDR3 length: 15 residues. Germline-derived CDR1 and CDR2 are LGHNA and YNFKEQ. V shed 4 bases, J shed 3 bases, and the junction held 6 bases outside the gene matches. The CDR3: CASSPGTGLDYGYTF. The CDR3 DNA reads as TGTGCCAGCAGCCCGGGGACAGGGCTGGACTATGGCTACACCTTC.

This rearrangement joins TRBV7-3 to TRBJ2-7; possible D gene TRBD1, 6 bases. Germline-derived CDR1 and CDR2 are SGHTA and FQGTGA. Trimming stripped 1 base from V and 5 bases from J, with 12 bases between. The CDR3 extends over 14 amino acids. The DNA of the CDR3 is TGTGCCAGCAGCTTAAGACAGGCGGGCAACGAGCAGTACTTC. Protein: CASSLRQAGNEQYF.

The chain is built from TRBV20-1 and TRBJ2-5; 8 bases map to TRBD2. Losses at the gene ends were 3 bases for V and 3 bases for J; bases not matched to a gene: 12. Germline CDR1 and CDR2: DFQATT and SNEGSKA (reference sequence). CDR3 length equals 16 residues. The CDR3 loop reads CSASLERLAGKETQYF. CDR3 nucleotides: TGCAGTGCTAGCCTCGAAAGGCTAGCGGGTAAAGAGACCCAGTACTTC.

This clonotype was detected once. The chain has TRBV7-2 and TRBJ2-7; TRBD1 might be the D (5 bases). Germline V gives CDR1 SGHTA, CDR2 FQGNSA. The CDR3 covers 15 residues. The germline V and J ends were trimmed by 7 bases and 4 bases, with 20 bases remaining between them. The CDR3 DNA is TGTGCCAGCACCTTCTCGTCAGGGATGTATTACGAGCAGTACTTC. Its translation is CASTFSSGMYYEQYF.

The CDR3 sequence: CATSTEGLINEKLFF. CDR3 nucleotide sequence: TGTGCCACCAGCACCGAGGGACTGATTAATGAAAAACTGTTTTTT. The V call is TRBV15, the J call TRBJ1-4, with a tentative D call TRBD1 (5 bases). Per germline, CDR1 LNHNV and CDR2 YYDKDF (reference sequence). The CDR3 has 15 residues. Trimming left V 4 bases short and J 4 bases short, with 13 bases between. The variable domain in full, with the rest retrieved from reference TRBV15 and TRBJ1-4, is DAMVIQNPRYQVTQFGKPVTLSCSQTLNHNVMYWYQQKSSQAPKLLFHYYDKDFNNEADTPDNFQSRRPNTSFCFLDIRSPGLGDTAMYLCATSTEGLINEKLFFGSGTQLSVL.

About this clonotype itself: Just one base apart from a much larger clone, this may be a read error. CDR3 sequence reads: CASNLGQEPLNEQFF. CDR3 DNA: TGTGCCAGCAACTTGGGTCAGGAGCCCTTGAATGAGCAGTTCTTC. The J gene is TRBJ2-1, the V gene TRBV7-2; D gene ambiguous. With 7 bases removed from V and 7 bases from J, the gap between germline ends came to 20 bases. The CDR3 loop spans 15 amino acids. Germline CDR1 SGHTA, CDR2 FQGNSA.

The V gene is TRBV28, the J gene TRBJ2-7, with D maybe TRBD1 (5 bases). There are 15 residues in the CDR3. Germline V gene sequence: CDR1 MDHEN, CDR2 SYDVKM. V lost 3 bases and J lost 1, with 13 bases in between. The CDR3 reads CASSFGRAASYEQYF. The CDR3, as DNA: TGTGCCAGCAGTTTTGGCAGGGCCGCATCCTACGAGCAGTACTTC.

This clonotype was observed a handful of times. The J gene is TRBJ2-2, the V gene TRBV14; no firm D call. Looked up from germline, CDR1 is SGHDN and CDR2 is FVKESK. The CDR3 spans 12 residues. V lost 3 bases and J 6 bases, leaving 5 bases between the germline ends. CDR3 sequence (DNA): TGTGCCAGCAGCCACTTTCCCGGGGAGCTGTTTTTT. As protein: CASSHFPGELFF.